This T cell receptor beta chain is drawn from a study of CD4 T cells in relation to SARS-CoV-2 and coronaviruses. This clone was seen only once. The CDR3 runs to 15 residues. In germline, CDR1 is MDHEN, CDR2 SYDVKM. The V gene end was trimmed by 3 bases and the J gene end by 3 bases; junction bases not matched to a gene: 6. Before the COVID-19 pandemic, during about 2011-2019, CD4+ T cells were taken from unexposed donors. The protocol was immunoSEQ multiplex PCR, while the TCRdb copy is restricted to in-frame clones and leaves out a portion. The sample records 55,000 to 75,000 clones, around 86% being singletons.

The rearrangement joins TRBV28 to TRBJ2-7; 9 nucleotides line up with TRBD1. Sequencing was done on a sample of memory CD4+ T cells from PBMCs. This TCR was sampled from a human donor in good health. The CDR3 DNA sequence: TGTGCCAGCAGTTTTATAGGGACAGGGAGCTACGAGCAGTACTTC. It is translated as CASSFIGTGSYEQYF.